This entry is about one T cell receptor beta chain. This entry comes from a study of blood T cell repertoires in COVID-19. V lost 2 bases and J lost 2, with 7 bases in between. This CDR3 has 13 residues. Germline values: CDR1 PRHDT, CDR2 FYEKMQ (reference sequence). Data came from immunoSEQ multiplex PCR; TCRdb stores just in-frame clones and leaves some out. The sample has some 100,000 clones, around 88% seen once; the top ten hold roughly 8.1%. Sequenced: peripheral blood. The chain links TRBV13 to TRBJ2-7; weak D call: TRBD1 (5 bases). The sequence was obtained from a woman aged 65 to 85 with acute or convalescent COVID-19. CDR3 protein: CASSLFRAYEQYF. CDR3 sequence (DNA): TGTGCCAGCAGCTTATTCAGGGCCTACGAGCAGTACTTC.